Below are 20 T cell receptor beta chains sequenced from a single sample in a study of Tregs in tolerant kidney transplant recipients. Assay: immunoSEQ multiplex PCR; the TCRdb copy retains only in-frame clones and omits some. This sample has some 65,000 clones, with 84% found just once. The specimen sequenced was CD4+ T cells from blood. These receptors originate from a human donor in good health.

The chain is built from TRBV23-1 and TRBJ1-2, with no clear D. TRBV23-1 falls under the ORF class, with uncertain function. The V and J ends lost 1 base and 0 bases respectively, with 15 bases between them. The CDR3 totals 17 residues. The CDR3 sequence: CASSQWGGAKTNYGYTF. The CDR3 DNA sequence: TGCGCCAGCAGTCAATGGGGAGGTGCGAAGACTAACTATGGCTACACCTTC.

The chain joins TRBV6-4 to TRBJ1-6, with no clear D. The germline V gene encodes CDR1 MRHNA and CDR2 SNTAGT. V was shortened by 5 bases and J by 8 bases, with 13 bases between the two germline ends. The CDR3 has 14 residues. The DNA for the CDR3 is TGTGCCAGCAGTCGGGTCCCACGAGATTCACCCCTCCACTTT. Translated, it gives CASSRVPRDSPLHF.

The chain combines TRBV5-6 with TRBJ2-1; D gene unclear. V lost 0 bases and J 11 bases, leaving 9 bases between the germline ends. The CDR3 totals 12 residues. Germline CDR1 reads SGHDT; CDR2 reads YYEEEE. The CDR3 DNA follows: TGTGCCAGCAGCTTGGTTCCGGGTAAGCAGTTCTTC. It codes for CASSLVPGKQFF.

The chain has TRBV6-1 and TRBJ1-1, with 8 nucleotides matching TRBD1. Germline-derived CDR1 and CDR2 are MNHNS and SASEGT. The CDR3 totals 14 residues. With V trimmed by 6 bases and J by 0 bases, 3 bases remained unmatched. The CDR3 reads CASRVDRVNTEAFF. DNA for the CDR3: TGTGCCAGCAGGGTGGACAGGGTGAACACTGAAGCTTTCTTT.

The chain combines TRBV6-5 with TRBJ1-2; maybe TRBD1 (6 bases). The V and J ends lost 6 bases and 1 base respectively, with 15 bases between them. Germline CDR1 MNHEY, CDR2 SVGAGI. This CDR3 is 15 amino acids long. The CDR3 DNA sequence: TGTGCCAGCAGCACCAAGGGCAGGGGTAACTATGGCTACACCTTC. Amino acids: CASSTKGRGNYGYTF.

CDR3 sequence: CASSSSGTGELFF. The CDR3 DNA reads TGCGCCAGCAGCTCCTCAGGGACCGGGGAGCTGTTTTTT. The genes are TRBV5-1 and TRBJ2-2, with a tentative D call TRBD1 (5 bases). The V gene lost 3 bases and the J gene lost 5 bases, with 8 bases spanning the gap. The germline V gene has CDR1 SGHRS and CDR2 YFSETQ. CDR3 length: 13 residues. Full variable domain (missing parts from reference TRBV5-1 and TRBJ2-2): KAGVTQTPRYLIKTRGQQVTLSCSPISGHRSVSWYQQTPGQGLQFLFEYFSETQRNKGNFPGRFSGRQFSNSRSEMNVSTLELGDSALYLCASSSSGTGELFFGEGSRLTVL.

This clone appeared a single time. The chain uses TRBV6-9 and TRBJ1-2; D gene ambiguous. This CDR3 contains 15 residues. V was pared by 0 bases and J by 5 bases, with 13 bases between. CDR1 and CDR2 from the germline V gene are MNHGY and SVAAGI. The CDR3 loop is CASSYSMASEYGYTF. CDR3 DNA sequence: TGTGCCAGCAGTTATTCGATGGCGTCCGAATATGGCTACACCTTC.

The chain joins TRBV2 to TRBJ2-7; D unresolved. The CDR3 covers 11 residues. The germline V gene encodes CDR1 SNHLY and CDR2 FYNNEI. V gave up 6 bases and J gave up 7 bases, with 10 bases separating them. In nucleotides, the CDR3 is TGTGCCAGCAGCAAGAGGAGTGAGCAGTACTTC. Translating gives CASSKRSEQYF.

The chain couples TRBV19 to TRBJ2-5; the D call may be TRBD1 or TRBD2 (5 bases each). V lost 8 bases and J lost 5, with 21 bases in between. CDR1 is LNHDA and CDR2 is SQIVND in the germline V gene (reference sequence). This CDR3 is built from 15 residues. CDR3 sequence reads: CASASRAGGSETQYF. The CDR3 nucleotides are TGTGCCAGTGCCTCCAGGGCAGGAGGTTCGGAGACCCAGTACTTC.

This sequence joins TRBV19 and TRBJ1-1, with D maybe TRBD1 (5 bases). Germline loops: CDR1 LNHDA, CDR2 SQIVND (reference sequence). This CDR3 is built from 12 residues. V was cut by 4 bases and J by 11 bases, with 14 bases left in between. DNA for the CDR3: TGTGCCAGTAGTAAGGTGGCAGGGCATGCTTTCTTT. Translated, it gives CASSKVAGHAFF.

The sample holds a few counts of this clone. V usage is TRBV7-2 and J usage is TRBJ2-7; D possibly corresponds to TRBD2 (5 bases). Germline lookup yields CDR1 SGHTA and CDR2 FQGNSA. The CDR3 contains 13 residues. Trimming shortened V by 1 base and J by 5 bases, and 9 bases separated the two germline ends. The CDR3 loop is CASSLGTGDEQYF. CDR3 in DNA: TGTGCCAGCAGCTTAGGGACCGGGGACGAGCAGTACTTC.

This chain connects TRBV30 to TRBJ1-2, with D perhaps TRBD1 (5 bases). V lost 3 bases to trimming and J lost 5 bases, with 13 bases between them. This CDR3 contains 13 residues. Germline V gene lookup returns CDR1 GTSNPN and CDR2 SVGIG (reference sequence). CDR3 amino acids: CAWRGQGWYGYTF. As DNA, the CDR3 is TGTGCCTGGAGGGGGCAGGGATGGTATGGCTACACCTTC.

This clone was observed a handful of times. This chain uses TRBV30 with TRBJ1-1; perhaps TRBD1 as D (6 bases). The CDR3 sequence is 13 residues long. The germline gives CDR1 GTSNPN, CDR2 SVGIG (reference sequence). Trimming removed 0 bases from V and 8 bases from J, with 13 bases in between. The CDR3 is CAWSVLQGREAFF. The CDR3 DNA is TGTGCCTGGAGTGTACTTCAGGGGCGCGAAGCTTTCTTT.

V is TRBV7-3 and J is TRBJ2-1; D tentatively fits TRBD1 or TRBD2 (6 bases each). V lost 5 bases, J lost 7 bases, and 9 bases lay in between. Germline values: CDR1 SGHTA, CDR2 FQGTGA. This CDR3 has 12 amino acids. The CDR3, as DNA: TGTGCCAGCAGCAAAGGGGGGAATGAGCAGTTCTTC. Its translation is CASSKGGNEQFF.

The chain combines TRBV5-6 with TRBJ1-6; weak D call: TRBD1 (6 bases). This CDR3 is 14 amino acids long. Germline V gene lookup returns CDR1 SGHDT and CDR2 YYEEEE. Trimming cost V 4 bases and J 10 bases, with 15 bases left between them. CDR3 coding DNA: TGTGCCAGCAGCCAGGGGAGGCCGAACTCACCCCTCCACTTT. Protein product: CASSQGRPNSPLHF. Full variable domain (rest looked up from reference TRBV5-6 and TRBJ1-6): DAGVTQSPTHLIKTRGQQVTLRCSPKSGHDTVSWYQQALGQGPQFIFQYYEEEERQRGNFPDRFSGHQFPNYSSELNVNALLLGDSALYLCASSQGRPNSPLHFGNGTRLTVT.

The chain carries TRBV11-3 and TRBJ2-3; D is possibly TRBD1 (6 bases). Germline V gene lookup returns CDR1 SGHNT and CDR2 YENEEA. V lost 5 bases to trimming and J lost 1 base, with 13 bases between them. This CDR3 has 15 amino acids. The CDR3 bases are TGTGCCAGCAGCCCAACAGGGTATGGCACAGATACGCAGTATTTT. Translation gives CASSPTGYGTDTQYF.

This sequence joins TRBV2 and TRBJ1-2, with 8 bases matching TRBD1. The length of the CDR3 is 14 residues. Germline V gene sequence: CDR1 SNHLY, CDR2 FYNNEI. V lost 6 bases and J lost 7; bases outside the gene matches: 10. DNA of the CDR3: TGTGCCAGCAGATCGGGACAGGTCAGTTCTGGCTACACCTTC. This encodes CASRSGQVSSGYTF.

The chain employs TRBV19 and TRBJ1-4; D is unclear. The CDR3 spans 15 residues. CDR1 and CDR2 (germline): LNHDA, SQIVND (reference sequence). Between the trimmed V and J ends, which lost 3 bases and 4 bases, there was a span of 12 bases. The chain's CDR3 is CASSITADYNEKLFF. The DNA of the CDR3 is TGTGCCAGTAGTATTACGGCAGATTATAATGAAAAACTGTTTTTT.

The gene calls are TRBV6-1 and TRBJ1-1; D is perhaps TRBD1 (6 bases). Trimming left V 8 bases short and J 3 bases short, with 16 bases between. Germline V gene lookup returns CDR1 MNHNS and CDR2 SASEGT. This CDR3 has 14 amino acids. The CDR3 sequence is CASPGTHLDTEAFF. The DNA for the CDR3 is TGTGCCAGCCCCGGGACACACCTGGACACTGAAGCTTTCTTT.

This chain connects TRBV9 to TRBJ2-7, with 7 bases aligning to TRBD1. V shed 3 bases, J shed 3 bases, and the junction held 3 bases outside the gene matches. CDR1 is SGDLS and CDR2 is YYNGEE in the germline V gene. This CDR3 is built from 13 residues. The chain's CDR3 is CASSATGVYEQYF. The CDR3 DNA reads TGTGCCAGCAGCGCCACAGGGGTCTACGAGCAGTACTTC.